The 31 T cell receptor beta chains listed next were all sequenced from one sample in a study of early T cells in non-severe SARS-CoV-2 infection. TCRdb passed the 5' RACE reads through MiXCR, listing each CDR3 protein once. The table records about 110,000 distinct CDR3 sequences, roughly 12% of them present only once. The sequenced material came from whole blood. These receptors all come from an adult who was a healthcare worker with PCR-confirmed SARS-CoV-2 infection or an uninfected control (not recorded which).

The V and J genes are TRBV18 and TRBJ1-2, with D unresolved. Germline V gene data show CDR1 as KGHSH and CDR2 as LQKENI. V lost 2 bases, J lost 6 bases, and 13 bases lay in between. This CDR3 contains 14 residues. The CDR3 protein is CASSPMAEQNGYTF. CDR3 DNA sequence: TGTGCCAGCTCACCAATGGCCGAGCAAAATGGCTACACCTTC.

Many counts were recorded for this clonotype. In DNA form, the CDR3 reads TGTGCCAGCAGTGAAACCTCCTACGAGCAGTACTTC. Translating it yields CASSETSYEQYF. The chain employs TRBV2 and TRBJ2-7; no clear D. Germline V lookup: CDR1 SNHLY, CDR2 FYNNEI. V dropped 2 bases and J dropped 0 bases, with 2 bases sitting between them. There are 12 residues in the CDR3.

This clonotype has more than one count but fewer than ten. The V and J genes are TRBV6-1 and TRBJ2-5; 11 bases map to TRBD2. Losses at the gene ends were 6 bases for V and 1 base for J; bases not matched to a gene: 7. The CDR3 has 16 residues. Germline lookup yields CDR1 MNHNS and CDR2 SASEGT. This CDR3 reads CASSALAGGRQETQYF. The CDR3 region has the DNA TGTGCCAGCAGCGCTCTAGCGGGGGGACGCCAAGAGACCCAGTACTTC.

The chain couples TRBV5-1 to TRBJ2-2; D call uncertain. Germline V CDR1 and CDR2: SGHRS, YFSETQ. CDR3 length: 17 amino acids. Trimming took 4 bases from V and 6 from J, leaving 22 bases between them. CDR3 sequence: CASSTRTERGMAGELFF. DNA for the CDR3: TGCGCCAGCAGCACGAGGACGGAAAGAGGCATGGCCGGGGAGCTGTTTTTT.

There are a few counts of this clonotype. The chain links TRBV3-1 to TRBJ1-1; tentative D call: TRBD1 (5 bases). Germline assignment: CDR1 LGHDT and CDR2 YNNKEL (reference sequence). Trimming stripped 0 bases from V and 1 base from J, with 15 bases between. CDR3 size: 17 residues. In nucleotides, the CDR3 is TGTGCCAGCAGCCAAGATTTCGGGGCCCCAGGGAACACTGAAGCTTTCTTT. Its translation is CASSQDFGAPGNTEAFF. Full variable domain (remainder filled in from reference TRBV3-1 and TRBJ1-1): DTAVSQTPKYLVTQMGNDKSIKCEQNLGHDTMYWYKQDSKKFLKIMFSYNNKELIINETVPNRFSPKSPDKAHLNLHINSLELGDSAVYFCASSQDFGAPGNTEAFFGQGTRLTVV.

This chain's CDR3 is CASSVGSGSSVLGETQYF. As DNA, the CDR3 is TGTGCCAGCAGCGTGGGTAGCGGGAGCTCAGTGTTGGGGGAGACCCAGTACTTC. The chain recombines TRBV9 with TRBJ2-5, with 9 positions matching TRBD2. V was clipped by 2 bases and J by 5 bases; unmatched bases: 16. This CDR3 contains 18 residues. Germline V CDR1 and CDR2: SGDLS, YYNGEE.

A few counts support this clonotype. The chain is built from TRBV6-6 and TRBJ2-3; the D gene is possibly TRBD1 (5 bases). The CDR3 contains 13 residues. CDR1 is MNHNY and CDR2 is SVGAGI in the germline V gene (reference sequence). CDR3 in DNA: TGTGCAGCCGGGCAGGGATTCACAGATACGCAGTATTTT. Its protein product is CAAGQGFTDTQYF.

The rearrangement uses TRBV9 and TRBJ2-1, with 10 bases fitting TRBD2. This CDR3 is 15 amino acids long. CDR1 SGDLS and CDR2 YYNGEE come from the germline V gene. V trimming: 0 bases; J trimming: 10 bases; junction bases outside the gene matches: 7. The CDR3 DNA is TGTGCCAGCAGCGTAGATCTAGCGGGGGTTTTAGAGCAGTTCTTC. Residues: CASSVDLAGVLEQFF.

The sample holds many counts of this clonotype. The chain carries TRBV20-1 and TRBJ2-1, with TRBD2 matching 7 bases. CDR3 length: 15 amino acids. In germline, CDR1 is DFQATT, CDR2 SNEGSKA (reference sequence). Trimming removed 5 bases from V and 3 bases from J; junction bases left unmatched: 10. In DNA form, the CDR3 reads TGCAGTGCTGAGAGGCCAGGGAGGGTCTACAATGAGCAGTTCTTC. Its translation: CSAERPGRVYNEQFF.

The chain carries TRBV6-2 or TRBV6-3 and TRBJ2-1; possible D gene TRBD2, 6 bases. Germline CDR1 and CDR2: MNHEY and SVGEGT. Trimming removed 4 bases from V and 4 bases from J, with 17 bases in between. This CDR3 comprises 16 residues. CDR3 nucleotides: TGTGCCAGCAGTTCACCCGGGACGGGACTTTACAATGAGCAGTTCTTC. It translates to CASSSPGTGLYNEQFF.

This clonotype was found many times. The genes are TRBV29-1 and TRBJ2-1, with 9 bases aligning to TRBD1. V lost 7 bases, J lost 5 bases, and 15 bases stayed unmatched. This CDR3 contains 16 residues. Germline assignment: CDR1 SQVTM and CDR2 ANQGSEA. The CDR3 sequence is CSGALGGQGRNNEQFF. The CDR3 bases are TGCAGCGGCGCGCTGGGGGGACAGGGACGCAACAATGAGCAGTTCTTC.

This clonotype was seen only a few times. The chain recombines TRBV19 with TRBJ2-1; D is unresolved. Trimming stripped 5 bases from V and 5 bases from J, with 7 bases between. The germline V gene encodes CDR1 LNHDA and CDR2 SQIVND (reference sequence). The CDR3 totals 12 residues. The CDR3 reads CASSFRHNEQFF. The CDR3, as DNA: TGTGCCAGTAGTTTCAGGCACAATGAGCAGTTCTTC.

The chain recombines TRBV29-1 with TRBJ2-3; perhaps TRBD2 as D (6 bases). V was pared by 4 bases and J by 5 bases, with 13 bases between. The CDR3 sequence is 13 residues long. Germline CDR1 reads SQVTM; CDR2 reads ANQGSEA. The CDR3: CSVAEGLGDTQYF. The CDR3 DNA reads TGCAGCGTTGCGGAGGGCCTGGGAGATACGCAGTATTTT.

The chain carries TRBV5-1 and TRBJ2-7, with D tentatively TRBD2 (6 bases). The CDR3 consists of 14 residues. The germline gives CDR1 SGHRS, CDR2 YFSETQ. Between the trimmed V and J ends, which lost 4 bases and 2 bases, there was a span of 13 bases. The CDR3 sequence is CASSTVGGTYEQYF. CDR3 coding DNA: TGCGCCAGCAGCACGGTCGGGGGTACCTACGAGCAGTACTTC.

The V call is TRBV20-1, the J call TRBJ2-2, with a tentative D call TRBD2 (5 bases). V was clipped by 5 bases and J by 1 base, with 11 bases between them. The CDR3 has 14 amino acids. The germline gives CDR1 DFQATT, CDR2 SNEGSKA (reference sequence). This CDR3 is CSALSGGNTGELFF. In nucleotides, the CDR3 is TGCAGTGCTCTAAGCGGTGGGAACACCGGGGAGCTGTTTTTT.

This clonotype was seen many times. The chain uses TRBV6-1 and TRBJ1-4; no definite D call. Germline V gives CDR1 MNHNS, CDR2 SASEGT. The V gene lost 3 bases and the J gene lost 7 bases, with 6 bases spanning the gap. This CDR3 region has 12 residues. CDR3: CASSDEPEKLFF. The CDR3 coding sequence is TGTGCCAGCAGTGACGAACCTGAAAAACTGTTTTTT.

This clonotype was detected a few times. This chain uses TRBV7-8 with TRBJ2-5; 10 bases agree with TRBD2. Germline CDR1 is SGHVS and CDR2 is FQNEAQ. This CDR3 spans 16 amino acids. The trim removed 1 base at V and 2 bases at J, leaving 4 bases unmatched. In DNA form, the CDR3 reads TGTGCCAGCAGCTTAGACAATAGCGGGAGGCAAGAGACCCAGTACTTC. Translated, it gives CASSLDNSGRQETQYF.

As concerns this clonotype: A junction end diverges from the germline sequence, so it may reflect a read error. The DNA for the CDR3 is TGCGCCAGCAGCGTAGAAGTTTGGGCCGCCACTAACTATGGCTACACCTTC. This translates into CASSVEVWAATNYGYTF. This sequence joins TRBV9 and TRBJ1-2; no reliable D call. CDR3 length equals 17 residues. Germline CDR1 SGDLS, CDR2 YYNGEE.

The chain has TRBV5-1 and TRBJ2-2, with a possible D match to TRBD2 (5 bases). Per the germline V gene, CDR1 is SGHRS and CDR2 is YFSETQ. The CDR3 runs to 15 residues. V was trimmed by 4 bases and J by 4 bases, leaving 14 bases between them. CDR3 DNA sequence: TGCGCCAGCAGCCCCCGTGAAGGGAGCACCGGGGAGCTGTTTTTT. Protein sequence: CASSPREGSTGELFF.

The J gene is TRBJ1-6, the V gene TRBV30, with 11 bases aligning to TRBD1. The ends lost 2 bases at V and 7 bases at J; junction bases unmatched: 4. The CDR3 sequence is 15 residues long. The V gene's germline CDR1 is GTSNPN and CDR2 SVGIG (reference sequence). CDR3 amino acids: CAWSRTGGYNSPLHF. The CDR3 nucleotides are TGTGCCTGGAGTCGGACAGGGGGCTACAATTCACCCCTCCACTTT.

In its sample, this clonotype was seen many times. This chain connects TRBV5-4 to TRBJ2-3, with D maybe TRBD2 (6 bases). The CDR3 length is 14 residues. CDR1 is SGHNT and CDR2 is YYREEE in the germline V gene (reference sequence). Trimming took 4 bases from V and 4 from J, leaving 13 bases between them. CDR3 region: CASSPEGRSDTQYF. DNA of the CDR3: TGTGCCAGCAGCCCGGAGGGCCGGTCAGATACGCAGTATTTT.

In its sample, this clonotype was seen many times. The chain joins TRBV11-2 to TRBJ2-7; no clear D gene. This CDR3 contains 14 residues. Trimming removed 5 bases at V and 7 bases at J, with 18 bases between. Germline V gene data show CDR1 as SGHAT and CDR2 as FQNNGV. The CDR3 nucleotides read TGTGCCAGCAGCCTGGGCCCACCCAACTTGGAGCAGTACTTC. Translating it yields CASSLGPPNLEQYF.

This clonotype was observed many times. The chain combines TRBV29-1 with TRBJ2-7; 7 bases match TRBD1. Per germline, CDR1 SQVTM and CDR2 ANQGSEA. This CDR3 has 12 amino acids. V gave up 6 bases and J gave up 4 bases; unmatched junction bases: 6. The CDR3 DNA sequence: TGCAGCGTGGGACAGTCGAATTACGAGCAGTACTTC. It codes for CSVGQSNYEQYF.

This chain connects TRBV12-2 to TRBJ2-1; the D call TRBD1 from the table was never checked on the DNA. TRBV12-2 is a known pseudogene. The CDR3 contains 18 residues. The chain's CDR3 is CASRLASRGAFSYNEQFF. The CDR3 region has the DNA TGTGCAAGTCGCTTAGCATCACGCGGGGCCTTCTCCTACAATGAGCAGTTCTTC.

Many counts were recorded for this clonotype. The chain employs TRBV6-2 or TRBV6-3 and TRBJ2-1; 8 bases align to TRBD2. The CDR3 loop spans 15 amino acids. The V segment lost 5 bases and the J segment 5 bases; nucleotides outside the gene matches: 8. Germline V lookup: CDR1 MNHEY, CDR2 SVGEGT. As DNA, the CDR3 is TGTGCCAGCAGTGTAGAGCGGGGGCATCACAATGAGCAGTTCTTC. It translates to CASSVERGHHNEQFF.

To note about this clonotype: Just one base apart from a much larger clone, this may be a read error. The CDR3 DNA reads TGTGCCAGTAGTATAGGTAGCGGGTACAATAAGCAGTTCTTC. Its translation: CASSIGSGYNKQFF. J is TRBJ2-1 and V is TRBV19, with TRBD2 matching over 7 bases. Germline V gives CDR1 LNHDA, CDR2 SQIVND (reference sequence). The CDR3 spans 14 residues.

This clonotype has just a few counts. This chain connects TRBV7-3 to TRBJ1-1, with TRBD1 matching 8 bases. Trimming removed 5 bases from V and 4 bases from J; junction bases left unmatched: 3. CDR3 size: 13 residues. Per the germline V gene, CDR1 is SGHTA and CDR2 is FQGTGA. The CDR3 spells CASSRGQGTEAFF. The DNA for the CDR3 is TGTGCCAGCAGCCGCGGACAGGGCACTGAAGCTTTCTTT.

The rearrangement uses TRBV6-1 and TRBJ2-6; D may be TRBD1 (5 bases). The V and J ends lost 8 bases and 2 bases respectively, with 13 bases between them. Looked up from germline, CDR1 is MNHNS and CDR2 is SASEGT. The CDR3 spans 15 residues. The CDR3 here is CASHTGQTGANVLTF. The CDR3 DNA reads TGTGCCAGCCATACCGGACAAACTGGGGCCAACGTCCTGACTTTC.

The genes are TRBV6-6 and TRBJ2-7, with D perhaps matching TRBD2 (6 bases). Germline CDR1 reads MNHNY; CDR2 reads SVGAGI (reference sequence). The CDR3 is 14 amino acids. Trimming left V 5 bases short and J 3 bases short, with 14 bases between. Here the CDR3 reads CASSDGQTSYEQYF. CDR3 coding DNA: TGTGCCAGCAGTGACGGGCAGACTAGCTACGAGCAGTACTTC.

The table lists this clonotype with a few counts. The rearrangement joins TRBV20-1 to TRBJ2-7; no clear D. Per germline, CDR1 DFQATT and CDR2 SNEGSKA (reference sequence). The CDR3 loop spans 13 amino acids. The V end was cut by 4 bases, the J end by 2 bases, with 12 bases between. CDR3 sequence: CSATPGVTYEQYF. DNA of the CDR3: TGCAGTGCTACCCCTGGTGTGACCTACGAGCAGTACTTC.

A note on this clonotype: One end of the junction varies from germline; a read error may be responsible. The V gene is TRBV4-1, the J gene TRBJ1-1, with a weak D call TRBD1 (5 bases). From germline, CDR1 is MGHRA and CDR2 YSYEKL. The CDR3 runs to 15 residues. The CDR3 DNA reads TGCACCAGCAGCCCCCTGGGAGGGGCCAACACTGAAGCTTTCTTT. It translates to CTSSPLGGANTEAFF.